The 32 T cell receptor beta chains below come from one sample, sequenced in a study of metastatic and nonmetastatic thyroid tumors. Thyroid surgery was preceded by no treatment in any patient. From the PCR reads, TCRdb re-called clones with MiXCR. The sample contains 15,000 to 20,000 clones, roughly 32% of which appear only once. Sequencing was done on a sample of tumor tissue. The receptors were sampled from a female donor with papillary thyroid cancer or a benign thyroid nodule (not recorded which). Some clones in this sample may be carry-over from other donors' samples.

At least ten counts were recorded for this clone. The chain combines TRBV7-9 with TRBJ2-1; 7 positions agree with TRBD2. V shed 0 bases, J shed 2 bases, and the junction held 7 bases outside the gene matches. This CDR3 region has 17 residues. CDR1 is SEHNR, CDR2 FQNEAQ, per germline (reference sequence). CDR3 nucleotides: TGTGCCAGCAGCTTAGCCCTGGGAGCGGGGACCTACAATGAGCAGTTCTTC. This encodes CASSLALGAGTYNEQFF.

This chain connects TRBV20-1 to TRBJ1-1; TRBD1 is a possible D gene (5 bases). V was trimmed by 6 bases and J by 1 base, leaving 9 bases between them. The CDR3 extends over 12 amino acids. The germline gives CDR1 DFQATT, CDR2 SNEGSKA (reference sequence). Here the CDR3 reads CSAQQENTEAFF. Written as DNA, the CDR3 is TGCAGTGCCCAACAGGAGAACACTGAAGCTTTCTTT.

This clone is medium-sized by share. The chain couples TRBV11-2 to TRBJ2-7, with 10 positions matching TRBD1. Germline CDR1 reads SGHAT; CDR2 reads FQNNGV. Trimming at V came to 2 bases and at J to 6 bases, leaving 7 bases not matched to a gene. This CDR3 is built from 15 residues. DNA of the CDR3: TGTGCCAGCAGCTTAACAGGGACAGGGGTAGTCGAGCAGTACTTC. Translated, it gives CASSLTGTGVVEQYF.

By sample share, this clone is medium-sized. The chain couples TRBV19 to TRBJ2-7; weak D call: TRBD1 (6 bases). The germline CDR1 and CDR2 sequences are LNHDA and SQIVND (reference sequence). The germline V and J ends were trimmed by 2 bases and 4 bases, with 15 bases remaining between them. The CDR3 covers 15 residues. CDR3 coding DNA: TGTGCCAGTAGTATAAGTGCAACAGGGTCTTACGAGCAGTACTTC. Residues: CASSISATGSYEQYF. Full variable domain (missing parts from reference TRBV19 and TRBJ2-7): DGGITQSPKYLFRKEGQNVTLSCEQNLNHDAMYWYRQDPGQGLRLIYYSQIVNDFQKGDIAEGYSVSREKKESFPLTVTSAQKNPTAFYLCASSISATGSYEQYFGPGTRLTVT.

This clone ranks as medium-sized. The chain is built from TRBV2 and TRBJ1-2; 8 positions match TRBD1. J was trimmed by 5 bases and V by 8 bases; bases with no gene match: 13. This CDR3 has 15 residues. CDR1 is SNHLY and CDR2 is FYNNEI in the germline V gene. In DNA form, the CDR3 reads TGTGCCAGCCAACCGAGACAGGGGACTCTTTATGGCTACACCTTC. It yields the protein CASQPRQGTLYGYTF.

In its sample, this clone ranks as medium-sized. The chain is built from TRBV7-3 and TRBJ1-6; the D is unclear. Trimming took 3 bases from V and 5 from J, leaving 5 bases between them. This CDR3 is built from 13 residues. Germline V gives CDR1 SGHTA, CDR2 FQGTGA. CDR3 region: CASSFDDNSPLHF. The CDR3 nucleotides read TGTGCCAGCAGCTTCGACGATAATTCACCCCTCCACTTT.

By share, this clone counts as medium-sized. The V and J genes are TRBV4-2 and TRBJ2-2; no definite D call. Looked up from germline, CDR1 is LGHNA and CDR2 is YNFKEQ. The CDR3 is made up of 16 amino acids. The V end was cut by 0 bases, the J end by 2 bases, with 10 bases between. CDR3 in DNA: TGTGCCAGCAGCCAAGATCTCAGGACCAACACCGGGGAGCTGTTTTTT. It encodes CASSQDLRTNTGELFF.

There are a few counts of this clone. The genes are TRBV12-3 or TRBV12-4 and TRBJ2-3; D is unclear. The length of the CDR3 is 13 residues. V was trimmed by 3 bases and J by 6 bases, leaving 10 bases between them. In nucleotides, the CDR3 is TGTGCCAGCAGTTTGGTTCAACGGGATACGCAGTATTTT. Its translation is CASSLVQRDTQYF.

The V gene is TRBV6-2 or TRBV6-3, the J gene TRBJ2-1; 11 bases map to TRBD2. The CDR3 is 17 residues long. Germline CDR1 MNHEY, CDR2 SVGEGT. Unmatched junction bases numbered 8, after V lost 6 bases and J lost 1 base. DNA for the CDR3: TGTGCCAGCAGCCCACTAGCGGGAGACCTGTCCTACAATGAGCAGTTCTTC. Translating gives CASSPLAGDLSYNEQFF.

This rearrangement joins TRBV7-2 to TRBJ1-2; 11 bases fit TRBD1. CDR3 length: 15 residues. CDR1 is SGHTA and CDR2 is FQGNSA in the germline V gene. The J segment lost 6 bases and the V segment lost 0 bases, leaving 3 bases of the junction unmatched. CDR3 protein: CASSLARDRGDGYTF. For the CDR3, the DNA is TGTGCCAGCAGCTTAGCCCGGGACAGGGGGGATGGCTACACCTTC.

The chain links TRBV2 to TRBJ2-1, with D possibly being TRBD1 or TRBD2 (5 bases each). The CDR3 consists of 16 residues. V shed 4 bases and J shed 6 bases, with 19 bases lying between them. Germline CDR1 is SNHLY and CDR2 is FYNNEI. CDR3 amino acids: CASSGPGASNPNEQFF. In DNA, the CDR3 is TGTGCCAGCAGTGGACCCGGGGCCAGTAACCCCAATGAGCAGTTCTTC.

The V and J genes are TRBV11-2 and TRBJ2-1; maybe TRBD2 (5 bases). V was shortened by 1 base and J by 8 bases, with 9 bases between the two germline ends. There are 13 residues in the CDR3. Germline assignment: CDR1 SGHAT and CDR2 FQNNGV. The CDR3 DNA is TGTGCCAGCAGCTTAGGGGAGACTCATGAGCAGTTCTTC. Its protein is CASSLGETHEQFF.

In its sample, this clone was seen many times. The chain uses TRBV7-7 and TRBJ2-1; TRBD2 matches 10 bases. The CDR3 covers 13 residues. V shed 1 base, J shed 15 bases, and the junction held 6 bases outside the gene matches. Germline V gives CDR1 SSHAT, CDR2 FNYEAQ (reference sequence). The CDR3: CASSLERGGPPFF. The CDR3 coding sequence is TGTGCCAGCAGCTTAGAGCGGGGGGGCCCTCCGTTCTTC.

This clone was seen a few times. The rearrangement links TRBV6-2 or TRBV6-3 to TRBJ2-7; D unresolved. V gave up 2 bases and J gave up 1 base, with 18 bases separating them. The CDR3 consists of 17 residues. Germline V gives CDR1 MNHEY, CDR2 SVGEGT. CDR3 DNA: TGTGCCAGCAGTTACGGTCCTTCAGGCGCAAGGTCCTACGAGCAGTACTTC. Residues: CASSYGPSGARSYEQYF.

This clone is termed medium-sized (0.01 to 0.1%). The chain carries TRBV7-9 and TRBJ2-1, with 7 bases that match TRBD2. J was trimmed by 0 bases and V by 0 bases; bases with no gene match: 5. Germline V gene sequence: CDR1 SEHNR, CDR2 FQNEAQ (reference sequence). The CDR3 runs 17 residues. The CDR3 sequence is CASSLAGGVFSYNEQFF. The CDR3 DNA is TGTGCCAGCAGCTTAGCGGGGGGGGTATTCTCCTACAATGAGCAGTTCTTC.

Within the sample, this clone is medium-sized (0.01 to 0.1%). The chain combines TRBV6-1 with TRBJ1-3; 7 positions agree with TRBD1. Trimming cost V 7 bases and J 0 bases; bases outside gene matches: 9. The germline V gene has CDR1 MNHNS and CDR2 SASEGT. The CDR3 extends over 16 amino acids. The CDR3 region is CASIETGADSGNTIYF. The CDR3 nucleotides are TGTGCCAGCATCGAAACAGGGGCCGACTCTGGAAACACCATATATTTT.

This clone has a count of ten or more. V gene TRBV7-3 combines with J gene TRBJ2-4; D not resolved. This CDR3 has 13 residues. Germline lookup yields CDR1 SGHTA and CDR2 FQGTGA. Trimming left V 8 bases short and J 0 bases short, with 8 bases between. CDR3 bases: TGTGCCAGCCCGCGGCTAGCCAAAAACATTCAGTACTTC. It is translated as CASPRLAKNIQYF.

The gene calls are TRBV6-1 and TRBJ1-3; unclear D gene. CDR1 MNHNS and CDR2 SASEGT come from the germline V gene. The CDR3 is 15 amino acids. V was cut by 1 base and J by 1 base, with 8 bases left in between. The CDR3 DNA reads TGTGCCAGCAGTGAAGTTGGGGTTTCTGGAAACACCATATATTTT. It specifies CASSEVGVSGNTIYF.

This clone is medium-sized within its sample. The DNA is left out, because the CDR3 cannot be placed on it with certainty; the CDR3 is given as TCRdb lists it. This rearrangement joins TRBV20-1 to TRBJ1-5; the listed D gene, TRBD1, was not tested against the DNA. Per the germline V gene, CDR1 is DFQATT and CDR2 is SNEGSKA (reference sequence). From its first to its last residue, the CDR3 has 16 amino acids. CDR3 amino acids: CSARVSGQGGNQPQHF.

This chain uses TRBV11-3 with TRBJ1-3, with D unclear. The V gene lost 5 bases and the J gene lost 8 bases, with 7 bases spanning the gap. CDR1 is SGHNT and CDR2 is YENEEA in the germline V gene. The CDR3 spans 11 residues. CDR3 DNA sequence: TGTGCCAGCAGCATACGGGACACCATATATTTT. This encodes CASSIRDTIYF.

This clone was counted ten times or more. The J gene is TRBJ2-1, the V gene TRBV5-5; D possibly corresponds to TRBD2 (6 bases). Germline V CDR1 and CDR2: SGHKS, YYEKEE (reference sequence). The V end was cut by 0 bases, the J end by 6 bases, with 16 bases between. The CDR3 has 16 residues. CDR3: CASSLAGPFGGNEQFF. The CDR3 DNA follows: TGTGCCAGCAGCTTGGCGGGACCTTTCGGGGGCAATGAGCAGTTCTTC.

This clone appeared a few times. This chain joins TRBV27 and TRBJ2-7; 9 bases agree with TRBD2. Germline CDR1 and CDR2: MNHEY and SMNVEV (reference sequence). The V and J ends lost 6 bases and 3 bases, in that order; junction bases with no gene match: 9. The CDR3 extends over 15 amino acids. CDR3 in amino acids: CASRRSSGADYEQYF. CDR3 in DNA: TGTGCCAGCAGGAGATCTAGCGGGGCGGACTACGAGCAGTACTTC.

This clone was seen at least ten times. The chain has TRBV5-5 and TRBJ2-7; TRBD1 agrees at 9 bases. CDR1 is SGHKS, CDR2 YYEKEE, per germline (reference sequence). The CDR3 length is 13 residues. V lost 4 bases, J lost 2 bases, and 1 base stayed unmatched. In DNA, the CDR3 is TGTGCCAGCAGCCGACAGGGGGCCTACGAGCAGTACTTC. Translated: CASSRQGAYEQYF.

This chain uses TRBV12-3 or TRBV12-4 with TRBJ2-7; D is possibly TRBD1 (6 bases). The CDR3 has 16 amino acids. V lost 5 bases and J 0 bases, leaving 17 bases between the germline ends. Here the CDR3 reads CASSRTGTPYSYEQYF. DNA for the CDR3: TGTGCCAGCAGTCGAACCGGGACACCCTACTCCTACGAGCAGTACTTC.

This clone was counted a few times. This chain uses TRBV12-3 or TRBV12-4 with TRBJ2-7; tentatively, D is TRBD1 (6 bases). The CDR3 runs to 12 residues. Trimming removed 8 bases from V and 2 bases from J, with 10 bases in between. The CDR3 here is CASSYRAYEQYF. In DNA form, the CDR3 reads TGTGCCAGCTCTTACAGGGCCTACGAGCAGTACTTC.

The rearrangement joins TRBV13 to TRBJ1-2, with TRBD1 identical over 9 bases. The ends lost 6 bases at V and 2 bases at J; junction bases unmatched: 10. CDR1 and CDR2 (germline): PRHDT, FYEKMQ (reference sequence). The CDR3 is 16 residues long. The CDR3 protein is CASRNQQGAENYGYTF. The CDR3 nucleotides read TGTGCCAGCAGAAACCAACAGGGGGCGGAGAACTATGGCTACACCTTC.

This clone is medium-sized by share. This chain uses TRBV4-1 with TRBJ2-7, with 9 bases aligning to TRBD1. V dropped 1 base and J dropped 2; count of bases not matched to a gene: 3. The CDR3 totals 15 residues. Germline V CDR1 and CDR2: MGHRA, YSYEKL. CDR3: CASSQGQGDPYEQYF. As DNA, the CDR3 is TGCGCCAGCAGCCAAGGACAGGGGGACCCCTACGAGCAGTACTTC.

V is TRBV2 and J is TRBJ1-2; 7 bases line up with TRBD1. After removal of 9 bases from V and 6 bases from J, the junction contained 16 bases not matched to a gene. Germline V CDR1 and CDR2: SNHLY, FYNNEI. This CDR3 comprises 15 residues. CDR3 residues: CASAFTATGWNGYTF. For the CDR3, the DNA is TGTGCCAGTGCCTTTACCGCGACAGGGTGGAATGGCTACACCTTC.

As to this clone: At one end the junction does not follow the germline gene, possibly because of a read error. The genes are TRBV3-1 and TRBJ2-7, with D possibly being TRBD1 or TRBD2 (5 bases each). The germline CDR1 and CDR2 sequences are LGHDT and YNNKEL (reference sequence). The CDR3 consists of 15 residues. Here the CDR3 reads CASSPIGTSSYEHYF. The CDR3 bases are TGTGCCAGCAGCCCCATTGGGACGAGCTCCTACGAGCATTACTTC.

This sequence joins TRBV7-9 and TRBJ2-7; tentatively, D is TRBD1 or TRBD2 (5 bases each). There are 13 residues in the CDR3. Germline CDR1 and CDR2: SEHNR and FQNEAQ (reference sequence). V dropped 4 bases and J dropped 4 bases, with 11 bases sitting between them. Here the CDR3 reads CASSWGRNYEQYV. The CDR3 DNA sequence: TGTGCCAGCAGCTGGGGACGGAATTACGAGCAGTACGTC.

This clone rates as medium-sized. The genes are TRBV7-9 and TRBJ1-1; D possibly corresponds to TRBD1 (6 bases). This CDR3 contains 16 residues. V dropped 7 bases and J dropped 1 base, with 19 bases sitting between them. Germline CDR1 reads SEHNR; CDR2 reads FQNEAQ (reference sequence). The CDR3 coding sequence is TGTGCCAGCACAACGGGAGGGGGGGCCTGGAACACTGAAGCTTTCTTT. It encodes CASTTGGGAWNTEAFF.

The CDR3 here is CASSLVPGSYEQYF. CDR3 DNA: TGCGCCAGCAGCTTGGTTCCAGGCTCCTACGAGCAGTACTTC. The chain has TRBV5-1 and TRBJ2-7; the D is unclear. V gave up 0 bases and J gave up 0 bases, with 7 bases separating them. The germline V gene encodes CDR1 SGHRS and CDR2 YFSETQ. This CDR3 is 14 amino acids long.